The source of this T cell receptor (beta chain) is a study of blood T cell repertoires in COVID-19. The wider study: Nucleic acid was either cDNA or gDNA, and it came from T cells, B-cell-depleted T cells, or PBMCs.

Original analysis: Reference gene primer amplification in the assay estimated nucleated cell counts. Assay used: immunoSEQ multiplex PCR; TCRdb lists only in-frame clones, some missing. V, J and clone size were drawn from that table, and D and trimming were deduced from the DNA. Here the sample spans roughly 200,000 clones, roughly 78% being singletons. Germline V lookup: CDR1 LNHNV, CDR2 YYDKDF (reference sequence). The CDR3 runs to 16 residues. Trimming cost V 0 bases and J 6 bases; bases outside gene matches: 4. The specimen was peripheral blood. V is TRBV15 and J is TRBJ2-1; TRBD2 aligns across 11 bases. The TCR sequence derives from a man in his sixties or seventies with active or convalescent COVID-19. Here the CDR3 reads CATSREALAGVNEQFF. The CDR3 nucleotides read TGTGCCACCAGCAGAGAAGCACTAGCGGGAGTCAATGAGCAGTTCTTC.